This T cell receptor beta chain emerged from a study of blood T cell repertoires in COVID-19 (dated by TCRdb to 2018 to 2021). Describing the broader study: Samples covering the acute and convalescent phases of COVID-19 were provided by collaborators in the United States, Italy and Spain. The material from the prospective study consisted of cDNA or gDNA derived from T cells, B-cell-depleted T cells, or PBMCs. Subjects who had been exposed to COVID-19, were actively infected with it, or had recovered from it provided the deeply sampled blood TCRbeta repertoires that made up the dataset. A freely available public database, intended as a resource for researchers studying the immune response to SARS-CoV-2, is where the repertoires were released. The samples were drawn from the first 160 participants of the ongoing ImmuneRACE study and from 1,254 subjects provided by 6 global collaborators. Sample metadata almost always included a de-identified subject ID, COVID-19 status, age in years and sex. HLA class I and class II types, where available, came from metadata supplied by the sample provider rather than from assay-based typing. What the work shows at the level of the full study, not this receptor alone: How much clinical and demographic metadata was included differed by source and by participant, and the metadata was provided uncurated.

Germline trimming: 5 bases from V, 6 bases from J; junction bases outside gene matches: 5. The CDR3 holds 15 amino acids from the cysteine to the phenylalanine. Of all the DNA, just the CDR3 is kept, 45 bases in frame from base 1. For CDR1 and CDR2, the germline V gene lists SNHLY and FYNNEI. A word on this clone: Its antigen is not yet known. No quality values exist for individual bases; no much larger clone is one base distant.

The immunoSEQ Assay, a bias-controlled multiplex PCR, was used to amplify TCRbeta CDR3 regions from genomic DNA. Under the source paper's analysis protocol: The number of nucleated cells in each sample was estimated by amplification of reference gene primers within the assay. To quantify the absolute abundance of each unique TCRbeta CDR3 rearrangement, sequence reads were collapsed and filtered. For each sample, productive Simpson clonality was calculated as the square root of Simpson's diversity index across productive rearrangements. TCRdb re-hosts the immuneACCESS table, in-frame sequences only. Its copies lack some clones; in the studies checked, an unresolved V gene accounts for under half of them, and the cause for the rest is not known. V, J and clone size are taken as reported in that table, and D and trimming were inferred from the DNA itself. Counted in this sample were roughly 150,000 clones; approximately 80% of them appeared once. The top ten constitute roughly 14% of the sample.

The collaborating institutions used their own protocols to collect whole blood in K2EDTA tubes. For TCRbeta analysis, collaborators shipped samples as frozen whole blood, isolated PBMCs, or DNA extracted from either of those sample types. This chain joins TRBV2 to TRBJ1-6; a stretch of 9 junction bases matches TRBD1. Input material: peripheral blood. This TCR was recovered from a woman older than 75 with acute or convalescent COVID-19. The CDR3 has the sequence CASSPTGGLNSPLHF. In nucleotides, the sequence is TGTGCCAGCAGTCCCACAGGGGGCCTTAATTCACCCCTCCACTTT.